Reported below is one T cell receptor (beta chain). No alpha-beta pairing information exists for these sequences. Clones were sequenced by immunoSEQ multiplex PCR, and TCRdb holds only the in-frame ones, with some missing. The table shows more than 70,000 clones, with approximately 90% occurring only once. Germline assignment: CDR1 MNHEY and CDR2 SMNVEV (reference sequence). CDR3 length: 17 residues. The V and J ends lost 6 bases and 2 bases respectively, with 20 bases between them. These data come from a study of T cells in tuberculosis. About the study: The T cells targeted glucose monomycolate, a mycobacterial lipid, via CD1B.

Thawed, overnight-rested PBMC were stained with GMM-loaded CD1B tetramer, viability dye and anti-CD3, then sorted. The lipid loaded on the CD1B tetramers was C32 glucose monomycolate from Rhodococcus equi. PBMC for tetramer sorting were first depleted of CD14-expressing monocytes. V and J are TRBV27 and TRBJ2-1; maybe TRBD1 (6 bases). Sequences were obtained from CD1b-GMM tetramer-negative cells sorted from PBMCs. The source is an adult woman with latent tuberculosis. The CDR3 nucleotides are TGTGCCAGCAGGCATTTAATGAGGGGGTTTACCTACAATGAGCAGTTCTTC. It is translated as CASRHLMRGFTYNEQFF.